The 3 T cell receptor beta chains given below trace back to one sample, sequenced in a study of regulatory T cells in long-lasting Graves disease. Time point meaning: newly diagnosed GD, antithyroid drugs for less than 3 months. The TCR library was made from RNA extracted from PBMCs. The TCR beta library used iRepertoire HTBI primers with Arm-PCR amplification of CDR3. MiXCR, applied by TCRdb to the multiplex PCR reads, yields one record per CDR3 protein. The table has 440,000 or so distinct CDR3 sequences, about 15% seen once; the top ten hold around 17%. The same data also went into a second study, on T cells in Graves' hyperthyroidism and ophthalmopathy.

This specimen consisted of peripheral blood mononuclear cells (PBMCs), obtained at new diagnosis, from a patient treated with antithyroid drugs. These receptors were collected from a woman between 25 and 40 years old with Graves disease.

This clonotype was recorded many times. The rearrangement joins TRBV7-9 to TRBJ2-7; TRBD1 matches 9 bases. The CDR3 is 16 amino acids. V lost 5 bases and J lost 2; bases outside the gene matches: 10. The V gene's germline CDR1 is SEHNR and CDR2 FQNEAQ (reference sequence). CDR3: CASSPRGGQGTYEQYF. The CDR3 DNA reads TGTGCCAGCAGCCCCCGAGGGGGACAGGGTACCTACGAGCAGTACTTC.

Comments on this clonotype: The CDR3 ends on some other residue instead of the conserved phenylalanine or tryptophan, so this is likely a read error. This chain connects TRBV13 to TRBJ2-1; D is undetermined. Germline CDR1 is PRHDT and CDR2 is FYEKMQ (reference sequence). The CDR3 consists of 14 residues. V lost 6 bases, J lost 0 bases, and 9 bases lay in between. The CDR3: CASRVSSSYNEQFL. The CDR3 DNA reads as TGTGCCAGCAGAGTTAGCAGCTCCTACAATGAGCAGTTCCTC.

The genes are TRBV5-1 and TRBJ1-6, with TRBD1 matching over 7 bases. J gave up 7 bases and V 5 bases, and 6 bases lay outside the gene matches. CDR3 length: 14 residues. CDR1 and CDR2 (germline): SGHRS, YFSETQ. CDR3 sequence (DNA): TGCGCCAGCAGAGAGGACAGGCTAAATTCACCCCTCCACTTT. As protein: CASREDRLNSPLHF.